What follows are 32 T cell receptor beta chains derived from one specimen sequenced in a study of neurological immune-mediated disorders (dated by TCRdb to between 2019 and 2020). Receptor amplification or capture employed 5' RACE. Reads for this sample came from an Illumina HiSeq 2500. TCRdb reworked the public reads: Q25 trimming with fastp, MiXCR clone assembly, productive beta chains retained. CDR3 protein duplicates are merged, each entry listing the most common genes and DNA. The sample data list 66,000 or so distinct CDR3 sequences, and roughly 4.3% of these were observed just once. Approximately 7% of the sample is in the top ten clones. Sample: PBMCs. Receptors were obtained from a man younger than 45 with multiple sclerosis.

Many counts were recorded for this clonotype. The chain recombines TRBV6-2 or TRBV6-3 with TRBJ1-2; D is unresolved. Trimming removed 4 bases at V and 4 bases at J, with 13 bases between. CDR1 is MNHEY and CDR2 is SVGEGT in the germline V gene. The CDR3 has 14 residues. The CDR3 nucleotides read TGTGCCAGCAGTTTTGTTGGTGTAACCTATGGCTACACCTTC. This codes for CASSFVGVTYGYTF.

This clonotype appeared many times. V and J are TRBV14 and TRBJ1-6; D call uncertain. This CDR3 is 16 amino acids long. Germline lookup yields CDR1 SGHDN and CDR2 FVKESK. Trimming removed 4 bases from V and 7 bases from J, with 17 bases in between. The CDR3 region is CASSRASFLGNSPLHF. Written as DNA, the CDR3 is TGTGCCAGCAGCCGAGCTTCTTTTTTGGGGAATTCACCCCTCCACTTT. Together with reference TRBV14 and TRBJ1-6, the CDR3 gives the full variable domain: EAGVTQFPSHSVIEKGQTVTLRCDPISGHDNLYWYRRVMGKEIKFLLHFVKESKQDESGMPNNRFLAERTGGTYSTLKVQPAELEDSGVYFCASSRASFLGNSPLHFGNGTRLTVT.

This clonotype was counted ten times or more. The chain uses TRBV5-5 and TRBJ1-1; 8 nucleotides align to TRBD1. Per germline, CDR1 SGHKS and CDR2 YYEKEE (reference sequence). The CDR3 extends over 13 amino acids. V lost 3 bases to trimming and J lost 5 bases; unmatched junction nucleotides: 3. CDR3 region: CASSWTGRTEAFF. The CDR3 nucleotides read TGTGCCAGCAGCTGGACAGGGCGGACTGAAGCTTTCTTT.

The sample holds many counts of this clonotype. V gene TRBV5-6 combines with J gene TRBJ2-3, with TRBD1 identical over 8 bases. The trim removed 3 bases at V and 0 bases at J, leaving 12 bases unmatched. Germline loops: CDR1 SGHDT, CDR2 YYEEEE. The CDR3 runs 18 residues. CDR3 residues: CASSSPGRGRLSTDTQYF. The CDR3 bases are TGTGCCAGCAGCTCGCCGGGCAGGGGGCGGTTGAGCACAGATACGCAGTATTTT.

This clonotype was recorded at least ten times. The rearrangement uses TRBV6-1 and TRBJ2-7, with a tentative D call TRBD2 (7 bases). The CDR3 is 14 residues long. The germline V gene encodes CDR1 MNHNS and CDR2 SASEGT. The germline V and J ends were trimmed by 5 bases and 2 bases, with 13 bases remaining between them. CDR3 in DNA: TGTGCCAGCAGTCCCAGAGGGGGGGCCTACGAGCAGTACTTC. This sequence encodes CASSPRGGAYEQYF.

In its sample, this clonotype was seen many times. The chain combines TRBV2 with TRBJ1-1; TRBD1 might be the D (5 bases). Germline values: CDR1 SNHLY, CDR2 FYNNEI. Between the trimmed V and J ends, which lost 2 bases and 5 bases, there was a span of 12 bases. CDR3 length: 14 residues. The CDR3 is CASSESQGYTEAFF. CDR3 nucleotides: TGTGCCAGCAGTGAAAGTCAGGGATATACTGAAGCTTTCTTT. Complete variable domain (other parts from reference TRBV2 and TRBJ1-1): EPEVTQTPSHQVTQMGQEVILRCVPISNHLYFYWYRQILGQKVEFLVSFYNNEISEKSEIFDDQFSVERPDGSNFTLKIRSTKLEDSAMYFCASSESQGYTEAFFGQGTRLTVV.

The sample holds many counts of this clonotype. The V and J genes are TRBV5-1 and TRBJ2-3; 10 bases are a match to TRBD2. Unmatched junction bases numbered 3, after V lost 1 base and J lost 1 base. There are 16 residues in the CDR3. Germline lookup yields CDR1 SGHRS and CDR2 YFSETQ. The CDR3 sequence is CASSLTSGDRTDTQYF. DNA of the CDR3: TGCGCCAGCAGCTTGACTAGCGGGGACCGCACAGATACGCAGTATTTT.

This clonotype was counted ten times or more. The chain is built from TRBV7-8 and TRBJ2-1, with 10 positions matching TRBD2. This CDR3 spans 18 amino acids. Per germline, CDR1 SGHVS and CDR2 FQNEAQ. Germline trimming cut 4 bases from V and 0 bases from J; bases unmatched to any gene: 9. CDR3 sequence (DNA): TGTGCCAGCAGCTCCTTTTTAGCGGGGGGAAGCTCCTACAATGAGCAGTTCTTC. This gives the protein CASSSFLAGGSSYNEQFF.

This clonotype appeared many times. The chain carries TRBV3-1 and TRBJ1-1; D perhaps matches TRBD1 (5 bases). The CDR3 runs 12 residues. Trimming stripped 6 bases from V and 5 bases from J, with 10 bases between. Germline CDR1 reads LGHDT; CDR2 reads YNNKEL (reference sequence). CDR3 in amino acids: CASRREGTEAFF. For the CDR3, the DNA is TGTGCCAGCAGGCGAGAGGGGACTGAAGCTTTCTTT.

The sample holds many counts of this clonotype. This chain joins TRBV10-2 and TRBJ1-6, with 10 bases fitting TRBD1. Trimming took 5 bases from V and 9 from J; bases not matched to a gene: 10. The CDR3 is 16 residues long. Per the germline V gene, CDR1 is WSHSY and CDR2 is SAAADI. The DNA for the CDR3 is TGCGCCAGCAGTCGCGAGGGACAGGGGCTGGGTTCACCCCTCCACTTT. This gives the protein CASSREGQGLGSPLHF.

This clonotype was detected many times. The V gene is TRBV18, the J gene TRBJ2-3; possible D gene TRBD2, 5 bases. Germline V CDR1 and CDR2: KGHSH, LQKENI. This CDR3 is built from 14 residues. Trimming removed 3 bases from V and 5 bases from J, with 12 bases in between. CDR3 bases: TGTGCCAGCTCACCGGGAGCGTATGAAGATACGCAGTATTTT. Encoded protein: CASSPGAYEDTQYF.

This clonotype occurred many times. This chain connects TRBV5-5 to TRBJ2-2, with D perhaps assigned TRBD1 or TRBD2 (8 bases each). The CDR3 has 16 amino acids. The germline V gene has CDR1 SGHKS and CDR2 YYEKEE (reference sequence). The V and J ends lost 4 bases and 4 bases respectively, with 17 bases between them. The CDR3 reads CASSRGGQGATGELFF. The CDR3 DNA follows: TGTGCCAGCAGCCGGGGGGGGCAGGGGGCCACCGGGGAGCTGTTTTTT.

This clonotype was seen repeatedly, ten times or more. The CDR3 is CASSQRERGDTGELFF. The CDR3 region has the DNA TGTGCCAGCAGCCAGCGGGAACGCGGGGACACCGGGGAGCTGTTTTTT. The rearrangement uses TRBV14 and TRBJ2-2; D perhaps matches TRBD2 (6 bases). Trimming left V 3 bases short and J 3 bases short, with 14 bases between. This CDR3 comprises 16 residues. Germline V gene lookup returns CDR1 SGHDN and CDR2 FVKESK.

At least ten counts were recorded for this clonotype. The rearrangement uses TRBV20-1 and TRBJ2-2; weak D call: TRBD1 (6 bases). This CDR3 comprises 15 residues. Germline values: CDR1 DFQATT, CDR2 SNEGSKA (reference sequence). V gave up 6 bases and J gave up 0 bases, with 14 bases separating them. The CDR3 reads CSAPIQGSNTGELFF. Here the CDR3 DNA reads TGCAGTGCCCCCATACAGGGCTCGAACACCGGGGAGCTGTTTTTT.

The chain combines TRBV12-3 or TRBV12-4 with TRBJ1-1, with unresolved D. The CDR3 spans 13 residues. V was trimmed by 9 bases and J by 0 bases, leaving 11 bases between them. The CDR3 is CARSSRMNTEAFF. CDR3 DNA sequence: TGTGCCAGAAGCTCAAGAATGAACACTGAAGCTTTCTTT.

This clonotype is termed medium-sized (0.01 to 0.1%). This chain connects TRBV20-1 to TRBJ1-3; D is uncertain. This CDR3 spans 14 amino acids. Germline CDR1 and CDR2: DFQATT and SNEGSKA (reference sequence). Trimming removed 6 bases at V and 3 bases at J, with 15 bases between. The CDR3 nucleotides are TGCAGTGCCCTAACGGACCTTTTTGGAAACACCATATATTTT. This gives the protein CSALTDLFGNTIYF.

This clonotype has at least ten counts. The chain combines TRBV12-3 or TRBV12-4 with TRBJ1-4; D not certain. This CDR3 comprises 18 residues. Between the trimmed V and J ends, which lost 6 bases and 0 bases, there was a span of 20 bases. The CDR3 sequence is CASSLSADSRTTNEKLFF. CDR3 DNA: TGTGCCAGCAGCCTGTCGGCGGATTCGAGAACAACTAATGAAAAACTGTTTTTT.

This clonotype has a handful of counts. This chain links TRBV7-9 with TRBJ1-2, with TRBD1 matching over 7 bases. After removal of 3 bases from V and 6 bases from J, the junction contained 4 bases not matched to a gene. CDR3 size: 13 residues. CDR1 and CDR2 from the germline V gene are SEHNR and FQNEAQ (reference sequence). CDR3 bases: TGTGCCAGCAGCTTTACAGGGGTGAATGGCTACACCTTC. Translation gives CASSFTGVNGYTF.

This clonotype was detected many times. The chain links TRBV5-1 to TRBJ2-2; D is perhaps TRBD1 (5 bases). V was shortened by 0 bases and J by 6 bases, with 12 bases between the two germline ends. The CDR3 sequence is 15 residues long. Germline-derived CDR1 and CDR2 are SGHRS and YFSETQ. The chain's CDR3 is CASSLVAPRAGELFF. The DNA for the CDR3 is TGCGCCAGCAGCTTGGTTGCCCCCAGGGCCGGGGAGCTGTTTTTT. Full variable domain (remainder filled in from reference TRBV5-1 and TRBJ2-2): KAGVTQTPRYLIKTRGQQVTLSCSPISGHRSVSWYQQTPGQGLQFLFEYFSETQRNKGNFPGRFSGRQFSNSRSEMNVSTLELGDSALYLCASSLVAPRAGELFFGEGSRLTVL.

In its sample, this clonotype was seen many times. The chain has TRBV6-5 and TRBJ2-7; maybe TRBD1 (6 bases). The germline V gene encodes CDR1 MNHEY and CDR2 SVGAGI. With 6 bases removed from V and 2 bases from J, the gap between germline ends came to 11 bases. The CDR3 has 13 amino acids. As DNA, the CDR3 is TGTGCCAGCAGCCCGAGACAGGCCTACGAGCAGTACGTC. This gives the protein CASSPRQAYEQYV.

This clonotype was recorded many times. The V gene is TRBV20-1, the J gene TRBJ1-6; TRBD1 matches at 9 bases. CDR1 is DFQATT and CDR2 is SNEGSKA in the germline V gene (reference sequence). The V gene end was trimmed by 0 bases and the J gene end by 10 bases; junction bases not matched to a gene: 10. The CDR3 runs 16 residues. The CDR3 region is CSARDFQTGGESPLHF. In DNA, the CDR3 is TGCAGTGCTAGAGACTTTCAGACAGGGGGGGAATCACCCCTCCACTTT.

The CDR3 sequence: CASRRPGSGGELFF. The CDR3 nucleotides are TGTGCCAGCAGACGCCCGGGGTCGGGCGGGGAGCTGTTTTTT. The genes are TRBV3-1 and TRBJ2-2, with D tentatively TRBD2 (5 bases). The V gene lost 6 bases and the J gene lost 7 bases, with 15 bases spanning the gap. There are 14 residues in the CDR3. The germline gives CDR1 LGHDT, CDR2 YNNKEL (reference sequence).

This clonotype appeared many times. The chain carries TRBV4-1 and TRBJ1-1; D might be TRBD1 (5 bases). CDR1 is MGHRA, CDR2 YSYEKL, per germline. The CDR3 covers 14 residues. The V end was cut by 3 bases, the J end by 1 base, with 9 bases between. CDR3 nucleotide sequence: TGCGCCAGCAGCCATGGTGACAGGAACACTGAAGCTTTCTTT. Its protein product is CASSHGDRNTEAFF.

This clonotype has a single count. The chain couples TRBV20-1 to TRBJ1-1, with D maybe TRBD1 (6 bases). Germline V lookup: CDR1 DFQATT, CDR2 SNEGSKA (reference sequence). V gave up 6 bases and J gave up 4 bases, with 12 bases separating them. This CDR3 has 12 amino acids. CDR3 nucleotides: TGCAGTGCGATGGACAGAAGCACTGAAGCTTTCTTT. Residues: CSAMDRSTEAFF.

In its sample, this clonotype was seen many times. This chain joins TRBV5-5 and TRBJ2-5; D is uncertain. Trimming left V 3 bases short and J 7 bases short, with 16 bases between. CDR1 and CDR2 from the germline V gene are SGHKS and YYEKEE (reference sequence). The CDR3 has 14 residues. This CDR3 reads CASSSAPLPSTQYF. CDR3 DNA: TGTGCCAGCAGCTCCGCCCCCCTACCGTCGACCCAGTACTTC.

This clonotype has ten or more counts. The V gene is TRBV9, the J gene TRBJ1-1; D remains unclear. V lost 0 bases and J 3 bases, leaving 6 bases between the germline ends. Germline V gives CDR1 SGDLS, CDR2 YYNGEE. The CDR3 runs 13 residues. Here the CDR3 reads CASSVGGYTEAFF. CDR3 DNA sequence: TGTGCCAGCAGCGTAGGCGGGTACACTGAAGCTTTCTTT.

This clonotype was counted many times. This chain joins TRBV28 and TRBJ2-6, with D possibly TRBD2 on 5 matching bases. CDR1 and CDR2 (germline): MDHEN, SYDVKM. This CDR3 contains 21 residues. V was clipped by 6 bases and J by 0 bases, with 27 bases between them. CDR3 sequence reads: CASSPLGLTSRGGSGANVLTF. The CDR3 DNA reads as TGTGCCAGCAGCCCATTAGGTTTGACCTCAAGAGGAGGCTCTGGGGCCAACGTCCTGACTTTC.

This clonotype was observed many times. The CDR3 loop is CASSQGSGYQPQHF. CDR3 bases: TGTGCCAGCAGCCAAGGGAGTGGTTATCAGCCCCAGCATTTT. The chain joins TRBV6-6 to TRBJ1-5; D is uncertain. The germline CDR1 and CDR2 sequences are MNHNY and SVGAGI (reference sequence). The CDR3 runs to 14 residues. Deletions cut 6 bases from V and 5 bases from J, with 14 bases between.

This clonotype has a count of ten or more. The rearrangement joins TRBV5-1 to TRBJ1-2; no reliable D call. Trimming left V 4 bases short and J 1 base short, with 8 bases between. The length of the CDR3 is 13 residues. Germline V gene lookup returns CDR1 SGHRS and CDR2 YFSETQ. The CDR3 sequence: CASSSTDNYGYTF. In DNA form, the CDR3 reads TGCGCCAGCAGCAGTACAGATAACTATGGCTACACCTTC.

This clonotype was recorded at least ten times. The J gene is TRBJ1-1, the V gene TRBV27; no clear D gene. Germline V gene data show CDR1 as MNHEY and CDR2 as SMNVEV (reference sequence). The CDR3 runs to 13 residues. With 3 bases removed from V and 3 bases from J, the gap between germline ends came to 8 bases. CDR3 amino acids: CASSFFWDTEAFF. The CDR3 region has the DNA TGTGCCAGCAGTTTTTTCTGGGACACTGAAGCTTTCTTT.

A word on this clonotype: The junction shows a germline mismatch at one end, possibly a read error. V is TRBV5-1 and J is TRBJ2-3; D might be TRBD2 (6 bases). The V gene's germline CDR1 is SGHRS and CDR2 YFSETQ. The CDR3 has 17 amino acids. CDR3 sequence: CANSLGRGSVHTDTQYF. The CDR3 coding sequence is TGCGCCAACAGCTTGGGCCGGGGGTCGGTACACACAGATACGCAGTATTTT. Full variable domain (missing parts from reference TRBV5-1 and TRBJ2-3): KAGVTQTPRYLIKTRGQQVTLSCSPISGHRSVSWYQQTPGQGLQFLFEYFSETQRNKGNFPGRFSGRQFSNSRSEMNVSTLELGDSALYLCANSLGRGSVHTDTQYFGPGTRLTVL.

At least ten counts were recorded for this clonotype. This chain links TRBV25-1 with TRBJ2-7, with unresolved D. The V gene's germline CDR1 is MGHDK and CDR2 SYGVNS. Trimming stripped 3 bases from V and 2 bases from J, with 14 bases between. The CDR3 consists of 15 residues. The CDR3 region is CASSDPSRPTYEQYF. DNA for the CDR3: TGTGCCAGCAGTGATCCGTCCCGCCCCACCTACGAGCAGTACTTC.